This TCR beta chain comes out of a study of blood T cell repertoires in COVID-19. After removal of 2 bases from V and 3 bases from J, the junction contained 4 bases not matched to a gene. This CDR3 region has 16 residues. Germline V CDR1 and CDR2: SGHKS, YYEKEE (reference sequence). Original data processing: Amplification of reference gene primers was used by the study to estimate nucleated cell counts. TCRdb's table, derived via immunoSEQ multiplex PCR, lists solely in-frame clones and lacks some. For V, J and clone size, that table is used; D and trimming come from the DNA. Of around 120,000 clones listed, roughly nine tenths are singletons.

This sequence joins TRBV5-5 and TRBJ2-2; 10 nucleotides agree with TRBD2. This sequence was found in a human donor in a cohort sampled during active COVID-19. Sequencing was performed on peripheral blood. The CDR3 bases are TGTGCCAGCAGCTTTGTGCTAGCGGGAGACACCGGGGAGCTGTTTTTT. It is translated as CASSFVLAGDTGELFF.